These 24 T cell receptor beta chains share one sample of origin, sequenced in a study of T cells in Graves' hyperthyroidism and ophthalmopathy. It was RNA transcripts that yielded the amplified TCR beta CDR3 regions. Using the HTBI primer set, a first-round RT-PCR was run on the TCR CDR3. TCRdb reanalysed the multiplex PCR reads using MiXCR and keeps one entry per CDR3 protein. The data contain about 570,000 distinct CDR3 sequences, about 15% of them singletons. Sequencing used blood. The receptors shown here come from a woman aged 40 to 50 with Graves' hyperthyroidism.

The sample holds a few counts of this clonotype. The CDR3 here is CRVSGSAGEQFF. The DNA of the CDR3 is TGCAGGGTAAGCGGGAGTGCCGGTGAGCAGTTCTTC. This chain links TRBV20-1 with TRBJ2-1, with TRBD2 matching over 8 bases. In germline, CDR1 is DFQATT, CDR2 SNEGSKA (reference sequence). This CDR3 has 12 residues.

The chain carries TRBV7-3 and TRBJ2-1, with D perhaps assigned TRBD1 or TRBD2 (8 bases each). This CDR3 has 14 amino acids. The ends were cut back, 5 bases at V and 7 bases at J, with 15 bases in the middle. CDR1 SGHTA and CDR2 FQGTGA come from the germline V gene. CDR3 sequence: CASSQGASGNEQFF. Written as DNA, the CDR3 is TGTGCCAGCAGCCAGGGGGCTAGCGGGAATGAGCAGTTCTTC.

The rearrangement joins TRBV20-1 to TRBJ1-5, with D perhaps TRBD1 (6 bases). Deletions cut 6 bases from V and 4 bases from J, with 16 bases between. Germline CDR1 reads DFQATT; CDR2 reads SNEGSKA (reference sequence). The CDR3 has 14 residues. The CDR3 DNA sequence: TGCAGTGCAAATCCGGGACAAGCTAATCAGCCCCAGCATTTT. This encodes CSANPGQANQPQHF.

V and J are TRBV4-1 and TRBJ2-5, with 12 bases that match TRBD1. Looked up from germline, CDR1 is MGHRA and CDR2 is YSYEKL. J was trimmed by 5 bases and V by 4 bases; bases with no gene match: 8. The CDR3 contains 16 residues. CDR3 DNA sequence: TGCGCCAGCAGCCCGTTGGGGACAGGGGGCTTCGAGACCCAGTACTTC. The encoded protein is CASSPLGTGGFETQYF.

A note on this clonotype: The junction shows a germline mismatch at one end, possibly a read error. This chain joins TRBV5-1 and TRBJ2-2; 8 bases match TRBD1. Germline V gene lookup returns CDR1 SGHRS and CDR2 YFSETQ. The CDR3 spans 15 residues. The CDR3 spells CASSYRQGNPGELFF. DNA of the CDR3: TGCGCCAGCAGCTACCGACAGGGGAACCCCGGGGAGCTGTTTTTT.

CDR3 amino acids: CASSFQGSEQYF. The CDR3 DNA follows: TGTGCCAGCAGCTTTCAGGGCTCCGAGCAGTACTTC. The chain carries TRBV11-2 and TRBJ2-7; maybe TRBD1 (5 bases). The CDR3 runs 12 residues. The germline V gene has CDR1 SGHAT and CDR2 FQNNGV. Trimming shortened V by 3 bases and J by 6 bases, and 9 bases separated the two germline ends.

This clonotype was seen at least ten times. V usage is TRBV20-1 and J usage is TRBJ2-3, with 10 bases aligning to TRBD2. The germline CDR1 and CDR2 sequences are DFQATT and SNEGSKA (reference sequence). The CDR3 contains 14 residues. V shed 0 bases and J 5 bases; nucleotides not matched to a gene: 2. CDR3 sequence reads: CSAREAGGLDTQYF. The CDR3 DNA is TGCAGTGCTAGAGAAGCGGGAGGGCTAGATACGCAGTATTTT.

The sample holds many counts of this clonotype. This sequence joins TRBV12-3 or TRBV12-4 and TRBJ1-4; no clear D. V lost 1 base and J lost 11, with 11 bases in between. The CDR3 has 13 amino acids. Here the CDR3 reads CASSLGKGWKLFF. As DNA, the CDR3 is TGTGCCAGCAGTTTAGGGAAGGGTTGGAAACTGTTTTTT.

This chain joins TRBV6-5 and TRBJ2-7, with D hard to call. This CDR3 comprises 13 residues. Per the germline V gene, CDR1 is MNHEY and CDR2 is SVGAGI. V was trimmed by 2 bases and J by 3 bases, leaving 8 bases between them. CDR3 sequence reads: CASSYGDNYEQYF. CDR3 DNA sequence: TGTGCCAGCAGTTACGGGGATAACTACGAGCAGTACTTC.

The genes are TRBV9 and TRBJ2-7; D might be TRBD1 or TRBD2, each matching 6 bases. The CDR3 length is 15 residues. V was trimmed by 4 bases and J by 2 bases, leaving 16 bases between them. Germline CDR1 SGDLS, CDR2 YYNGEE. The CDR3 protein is CASSPGEGGTYEQYF. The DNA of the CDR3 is TGTGCCAGCAGCCCCGGGGAAGGGGGGACCTACGAGCAGTACTTC.

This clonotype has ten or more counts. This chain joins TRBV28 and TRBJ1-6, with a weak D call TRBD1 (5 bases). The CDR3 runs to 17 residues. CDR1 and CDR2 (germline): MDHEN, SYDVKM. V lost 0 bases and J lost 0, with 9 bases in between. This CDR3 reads CASSLWPGSSYNSPLHF. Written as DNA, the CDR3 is TGTGCCAGCAGTTTATGGCCAGGGAGCTCCTATAATTCACCCCTCCACTTT.

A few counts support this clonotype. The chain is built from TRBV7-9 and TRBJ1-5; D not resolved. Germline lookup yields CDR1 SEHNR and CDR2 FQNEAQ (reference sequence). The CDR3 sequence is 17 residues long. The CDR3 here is CGLQQFKDALSDQPQHF. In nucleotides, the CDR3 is TGTGGCCTCCAGCAGTTCAAGGACGCGCTCTCCGATCAGCCCCAGCATTTT.

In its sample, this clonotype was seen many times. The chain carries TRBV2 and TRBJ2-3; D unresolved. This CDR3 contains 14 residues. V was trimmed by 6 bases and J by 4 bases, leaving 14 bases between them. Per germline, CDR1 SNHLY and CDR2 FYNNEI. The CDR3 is CASRGMGLPDTQYF. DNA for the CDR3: TGTGCCAGCAGAGGGATGGGGTTGCCAGATACGCAGTATTTT. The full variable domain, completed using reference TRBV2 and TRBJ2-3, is EPEVTQTPSHQVTQMGQEVILRCVPISNHLYFYWYRQILGQKVEFLVSFYNNEISEKSEIFDDQFSVERPDGSNFTLKIRSTKLEDSAMYFCASRGMGLPDTQYFGPGTRLTVL.

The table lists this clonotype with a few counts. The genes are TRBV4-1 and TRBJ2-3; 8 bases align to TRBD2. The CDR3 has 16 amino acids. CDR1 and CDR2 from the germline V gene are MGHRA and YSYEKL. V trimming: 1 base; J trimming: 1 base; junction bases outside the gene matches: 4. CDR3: CASSQAGREGTDTQYF. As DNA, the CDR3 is TGCGCCAGCAGCCAAGCGGGGCGGGAGGGCACAGATACGCAGTATTTT.

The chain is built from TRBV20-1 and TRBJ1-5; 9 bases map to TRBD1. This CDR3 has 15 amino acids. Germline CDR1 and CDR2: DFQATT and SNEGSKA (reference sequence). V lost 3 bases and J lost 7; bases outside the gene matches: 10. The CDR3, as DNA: TGCAGTGCTAGCCCCGGGACAGGGTGGATCCAGCCCCAGCATTTT. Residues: CSASPGTGWIQPQHF.

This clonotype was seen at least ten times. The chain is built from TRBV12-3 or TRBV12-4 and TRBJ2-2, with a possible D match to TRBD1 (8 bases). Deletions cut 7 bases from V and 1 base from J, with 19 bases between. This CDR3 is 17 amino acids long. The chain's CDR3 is CASTGEGTGGNTGELFF. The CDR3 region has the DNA TGTGCCAGCACCGGGGAGGGTACAGGGGGGAACACCGGGGAGCTGTTTTTT.

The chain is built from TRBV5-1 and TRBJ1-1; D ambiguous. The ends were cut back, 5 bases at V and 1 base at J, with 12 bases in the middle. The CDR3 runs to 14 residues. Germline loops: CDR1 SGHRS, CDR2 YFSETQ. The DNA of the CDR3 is TGCGCCAGCAGTCACGAAGGGAGGAACACTGAAGCTTTCTTT. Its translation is CASSHEGRNTEAFF.

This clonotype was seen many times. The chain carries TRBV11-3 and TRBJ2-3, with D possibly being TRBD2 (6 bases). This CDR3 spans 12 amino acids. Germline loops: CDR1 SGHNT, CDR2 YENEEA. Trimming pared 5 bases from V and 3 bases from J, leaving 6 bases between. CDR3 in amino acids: CASSGTTDTQYF. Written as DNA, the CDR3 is TGTGCCAGCAGCGGGACTACAGATACGCAGTATTTT.

This CDR3 reads CASILRDTRTDTQYF. CDR3 nucleotides: TGTGCCAGCATTCTCCGGGACACACGAACAGATACGCAGTATTTT. V is TRBV6-5 and J is TRBJ2-3, with a possible D match to TRBD1 (6 bases). The V and J ends lost 7 bases and 3 bases respectively, with 17 bases between them. Germline-derived CDR1 and CDR2 are MNHEY and SVGAGI. The length of the CDR3 is 15 residues.

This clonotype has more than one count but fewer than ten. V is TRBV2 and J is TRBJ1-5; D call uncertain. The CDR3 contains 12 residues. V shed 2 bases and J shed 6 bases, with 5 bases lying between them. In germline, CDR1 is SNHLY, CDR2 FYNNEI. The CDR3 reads CASSEFFQPQHF. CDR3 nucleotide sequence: TGTGCCAGCAGTGAATTTTTTCAGCCCCAGCATTTT.

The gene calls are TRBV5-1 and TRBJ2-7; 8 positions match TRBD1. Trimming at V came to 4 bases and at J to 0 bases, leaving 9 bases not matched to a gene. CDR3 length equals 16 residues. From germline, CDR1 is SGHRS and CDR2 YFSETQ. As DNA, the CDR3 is TGCGCCAGCAGCAAGGCCGGGACAGGCGACTCCTACGAGCAGTACTTC. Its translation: CASSKAGTGDSYEQYF.

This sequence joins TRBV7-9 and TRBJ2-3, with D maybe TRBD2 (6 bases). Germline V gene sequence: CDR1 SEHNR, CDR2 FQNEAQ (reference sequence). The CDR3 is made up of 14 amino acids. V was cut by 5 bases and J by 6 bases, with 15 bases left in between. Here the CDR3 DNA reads TGTGCCAGCAGCCCTTCCGGGAGTGCCGATACGCAGTATTTT. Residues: CASSPSGSADTQYF.

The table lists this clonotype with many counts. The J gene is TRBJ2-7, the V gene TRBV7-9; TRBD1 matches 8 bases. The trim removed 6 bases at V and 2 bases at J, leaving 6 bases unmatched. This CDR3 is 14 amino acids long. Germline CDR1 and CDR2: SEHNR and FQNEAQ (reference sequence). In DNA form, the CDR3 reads TGTGCCAGCAGTCTCCGGGACAGGACCTACGAGCAGTACTTC. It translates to CASSLRDRTYEQYF.

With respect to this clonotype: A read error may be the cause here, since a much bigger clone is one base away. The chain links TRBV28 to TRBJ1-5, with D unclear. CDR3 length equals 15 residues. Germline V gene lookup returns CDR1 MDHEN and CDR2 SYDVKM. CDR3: CATNVRGRSNRPQHF. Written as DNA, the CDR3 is TGTGCCACCAACGTACGGGGTAGGAGCAATCGGCCCCAGCATTTT.